The 10 T cell receptor beta chains below all came from one sample that was sequenced in a study of cytomegalovirus exposure and HLA in healthy donors. A multiplex PCR was run with 60 Vbeta primers and 13 Jbeta primers. Profiling relied on immunoSEQ multiplex PCR, and the TCRdb table lists in-frame clones only, not all of them. Among 170,000 or so clones, 65% to 80% were seen once, and the ten largest hold 1.5% to 2%. The specimen was PBMCs. All receptors come from a woman aged 25 to 39 in good health and CMV-seronegative.

J is TRBJ2-7 and V is TRBV9, with TRBD1 identical over 8 bases. The CDR3 has 16 residues. Trimming cost V 0 bases and J 3 bases; bases outside gene matches: 8. Germline V CDR1 and CDR2: SGDLS, YYNGEE. The CDR3, as DNA: TGTGCCAGCAGCGTAGGTGGACAGGGATTACTCTACGAGCAGTACTTC. It specifies CASSVGGQGLLYEQYF.

This chain connects TRBV19 to TRBJ1-2, with D tentatively TRBD1 (5 bases). V lost 6 bases to trimming and J lost 2 bases, with 13 bases between them. CDR1 and CDR2 (germline): LNHDA, SQIVND (reference sequence). The CDR3 has 14 amino acids. The CDR3 here is CASRPTGANYGYTF. The CDR3, as DNA: TGTGCCAGTAGACCTACAGGCGCAAACTATGGCTACACCTTC.

In this sample, this clone turned up a few times. This chain connects TRBV19 to TRBJ1-1; TRBD1 matches at 8 bases. V shed 8 bases and J 5 bases; nucleotides not matched to a gene: 10. This CDR3 is 14 amino acids long. Germline lookup yields CDR1 LNHDA and CDR2 SQIVND (reference sequence). The DNA of the CDR3 is TGTGCCAGTGGGAATCAGGGGGCAGGAACTGAAGCTTTCTTT. Protein product: CASGNQGAGTEAFF.

In this sample, this clone turned up a few times. V and J are TRBV6-1 and TRBJ2-5; 7 bases align to TRBD1. The closer fit of TRBJ2-7 to the DNA end suggests the J call may be wrong. In germline, CDR1 is MNHNS, CDR2 SASEGT. This CDR3 is built from 14 residues. CDR3 loop: CATDRTGASYEQYF. The CDR3 bases are TGTGCCACAGATAGGACAGGCGCGAGCTACGAGCAGTACTTC.

CDR3 in DNA: TGCGCCAGCAGCTCGTTATATGGCAGGGATCAAGAGACCCAGTACTTC. Translated, it gives CASSSLYGRDQETQYF. The chain uses TRBV5-1 and TRBJ2-5; D is possibly TRBD1 (5 bases). This CDR3 contains 16 residues. CDR1 is SGHRS, CDR2 YFSETQ, per germline. Trimming removed 3 bases at V and 2 bases at J, with 17 bases between.

The rearrangement links TRBV5-1 to TRBJ1-1, with 10 bases fitting TRBD1. The length of the CDR3 is 15 residues. V was pared by 0 bases and J by 3 bases, with 2 bases of the junction left unmatched. Germline lookup yields CDR1 SGHRS and CDR2 YFSETQ. The CDR3 protein is CASSLGQGADTEAFF. The CDR3 DNA reads TGCGCCAGCAGCTTGGGACAGGGGGCAGACACTGAAGCTTTCTTT. The whole variable domain, filled in from reference TRBV5-1 and TRBJ1-1, reads KAGVTQTPRYLIKTRGQQVTLSCSPISGHRSVSWYQQTPGQGLQFLFEYFSETQRNKGNFPGRFSGRQFSNSRSEMNVSTLELGDSALYLCASSLGQGADTEAFFGQGTRLTVV.

The rearrangement uses TRBV2 and TRBJ2-1, with TRBD1 identical over 7 bases. Unmatched junction bases numbered 9, after V lost 8 bases and J lost 5 bases. Germline-derived CDR1 and CDR2 are SNHLY and FYNNEI. There are 14 residues in the CDR3. The CDR3 is CASLTGNLDNEQFF. CDR3 nucleotide sequence: TGTGCCAGCTTGACAGGGAACCTAGACAATGAGCAGTTCTTC. The complete variable domain, with remaining parts taken from reference TRBV2 and TRBJ2-1, reads EPEVTQTPSHQVTQMGQEVILRCVPISNHLYFYWYRQILGQKVEFLVSFYNNEISEKSEIFDDQFSVERPDGSNFTLKIRSTKLEDSAMYFCASLTGNLDNEQFFGPGTRLTVL.

The chain recombines TRBV18 with TRBJ2-3; 8 nucleotides match TRBD2. Per the germline V gene, CDR1 is KGHSH and CDR2 is LQKENI. The CDR3 spans 14 residues. V lost 6 bases and J lost 0; bases outside the gene matches: 2. The CDR3 is CASSTSVSTDTQYF. The CDR3 DNA is TGTGCCAGCTCGACTAGCGTCAGCACAGATACGCAGTATTTT.

The gene calls are TRBV4-2 and TRBJ2-5; TRBD2 aligns across 8 bases. CDR3 size: 17 residues. Germline V gene data show CDR1 as LGHNA and CDR2 as YNFKEQ. V was pared by 1 base and J by 4 bases, with 11 bases of the junction left unmatched. CDR3 sequence: CASSQGKSSGSRETQYF. CDR3 DNA: TGTGCCAGCAGCCAAGGGAAGTCTAGCGGGTCCCGAGAGACCCAGTACTTC.

The chain combines TRBV7-3 with TRBJ2-1; D perhaps matches TRBD1 (6 bases). CDR1 and CDR2 from the germline V gene are SGHTA and FQGTGA. The CDR3 is 13 amino acids. V was trimmed by 2 bases and J by 5 bases, leaving 7 bases between them. Here the CDR3 DNA reads TGTGCCAGCAGCTTAGGACAGAACAATGAGCAGTTCTTC. Translation: CASSLGQNNEQFF.